The next 27 T cell receptor beta chains were all read from a single sample in a study of breast tumors, draining lymph nodes, adjacent tissues. From the multiplex PCR reads, TCRdb called clonotypes with MiXCR, one entry per CDR3 protein. This repertoire shows about 89,000 distinct CDR3 sequences, roughly 29% found once; its top ten account for over 7.5%. Samples came from axillary lymph nodes draining the breast cancer. The specimen was axillary lymph node tissue. These receptors all stem from a female donor with breast cancer. Some clones in this sample may be carry-over from other donors' samples.

The sample holds many counts of this clonotype. The chain carries TRBV12-3 or TRBV12-4 and TRBJ2-1, with a weak D call TRBD2 (5 bases). There are 12 residues in the CDR3. V was pared by 6 bases and J by 9 bases, with 12 bases between. CDR3 sequence: CASSIMSGEQFF. The CDR3 bases are TGTGCCAGCAGCATTATGAGCGGTGAGCAGTTCTTC.

Only a few counts were recorded for this clonotype. The genes are TRBV5-1 and TRBJ1-1; D gene uncertain. The V gene's germline CDR1 is SGHRS and CDR2 YFSETQ. V was trimmed by 2 bases and J by 5 bases, leaving 16 bases between them. The CDR3 totals 15 residues. The CDR3 region is CASSFLGFEWTEAFF. The CDR3 coding sequence is TGCGCCAGCAGCTTTTTAGGGTTTGAATGGACTGAAGCTTTCTTT.

This clonotype has a count of ten or more. This chain connects TRBV19 to TRBJ2-1, with 9 bases identical to TRBD2. CDR1 is LNHDA, CDR2 SQIVND, per germline (reference sequence). With V trimmed by 8 bases and J by 9 bases, 8 bases remained unmatched. CDR3 length: 13 residues. The chain's CDR3 is CASLAGASTEQFF. The CDR3 DNA is TGTGCCAGTTTAGCGGGGGCTTCCACTGAGCAGTTCTTC.

The sample holds many counts of this clonotype. The J gene is TRBJ2-7, the V gene TRBV10-2; 10 bases align to TRBD2. Germline CDR1 is WSHSY and CDR2 is SAAADI. The CDR3 contains 14 residues. V lost 5 bases, J lost 6 bases, and 7 bases stayed unmatched. CDR3 nucleotides: TGCGCCAGCAGTAAAACTAGCGGGACTGGCGAGCAGTACTTC. This encodes CASSKTSGTGEQYF.

The chain employs TRBV28 and TRBJ2-5; D perhaps matches TRBD1 (5 bases). V lost 5 bases and J 3 bases, leaving 19 bases between the germline ends. Looked up from germline, CDR1 is MDHEN and CDR2 is SYDVKM. This CDR3 is built from 16 residues. CDR3 nucleotide sequence: TGTGCCAGCAGTAGATGGGGCACCCCCTCTAAAGAGACCCAGTACTTC. The encoded protein is CASSRWGTPSKETQYF. The full variable domain, rest sourced from reference TRBV28 and TRBJ2-5, is DVKVTQSSRYLVKRTGEKVFLECVQDMDHENMFWYRQDPGLGLRLIYFSYDVKMKEKGDIPEGYSVSREKKERFSLILESASTNQTSMYLCASSRWGTPSKETQYFGPGTRLLVL.

This clonotype has just a few counts. V is TRBV3-2 and J is TRBJ2-3; TRBD1 was called by the table and not checked on the DNA. TRBV3-2 is termed a pseudogene. The CDR3 is made up of 16 amino acids. CDR3 in DNA: TGTGCCAGCAGCCAAGACCGGGGGATGGGGACAGATACGCAGTATTTT. Residues: CASSQDRGMGTDTQYF.

Notes on this clonotype: One end of the junction varies from germline; a read error may be responsible. This rearrangement joins TRBV7-2 to TRBJ1-2, with D hard to call. The CDR3 is 12 amino acids. Germline assignment: CDR1 SGHTA and CDR2 FQGNSA. CDR3 sequence: CASSSSAYGHTF. CDR3 in DNA: TGTGCCAGCAGCTCCTCCGCCTATGGCCACACCTTC. The variable domain in full, with the rest retrieved from reference TRBV7-2 and TRBJ1-2, is GAGVSQSPSNKVTEKGKDVELRCDPISGHTALYWYRQSLGQGLEFLIYFQGNSAPDKSGLPSDRFSAERTGGSVSTLTIQRTQQEDSAVYLCASSSSAYGHTFGSGTRLTVV.

As concerns this clonotype: Mismatch with germline at one junction end may stem from a read error. J is TRBJ2-6 and V is TRBV7-3, with 9 positions matching TRBD1. Germline CDR1 is SGHTA and CDR2 is FQGTGA. This CDR3 spans 18 amino acids. CDR3 nucleotide sequence: TGTGCCAGCAGCTTTCGGGACAGGGCTCTTGGTGGGGCCCACGTCCTGACTTTC. This encodes CASSFRDRALGGAHVLTF.

As to this clonotype: This could be a read error, since a much larger clone is one nucleotide away. The chain couples TRBV4-1 to TRBJ2-1; the D is unclear. Germline CDR1 MGHRA, CDR2 YSYEKL. The CDR3 covers 15 residues. The CDR3 sequence: CASSQDWPGRYEQSF. In DNA, the CDR3 is TGCGCCAGCAGCCAAGATTGGCCGGGTCGGTATGAGCAGTCCTTC.

The chain is built from TRBV3-1 and TRBJ2-1; TRBD2 matches 11 bases. The germline V gene encodes CDR1 LGHDT and CDR2 YNNKEL (reference sequence). This CDR3 contains 17 residues. V shed 0 bases, J shed 9 bases, and the junction held 10 bases outside the gene matches. DNA for the CDR3: TGTGCCAGCAGCCAAGATTTAGTGAGACTAGCGGGAAGTGAGCAGTTCTTC. Translation: CASSQDLVRLAGSEQFF.

The gene calls are TRBV7-3 and TRBJ2-3, with TRBD2 identical over 15 bases. The CDR3 sequence is 18 residues long. The V segment lost 5 bases and the J segment 1 base; nucleotides outside the gene matches: 7. Germline CDR1 is SGHTA and CDR2 is FQGTGA. CDR3 DNA: TGTGCCAGCAGCCCTGGACTAGCGGGAGGGCCTGGCACAGATACGCAGTATTTT. This gives the protein CASSPGLAGGPGTDTQYF.

This clonotype showed up many times. Being one base from a much bigger clone, this may be a read error. This chain uses TRBV7-2 with TRBJ1-2; TRBD1 agrees at 9 bases. Germline V CDR1 and CDR2: SGHTA, FQGNSA. The CDR3 has 15 amino acids. CDR3 nucleotide sequence: TGTGCCAGCAGCTCCTATCCCGGGACAGGGACAGGCTACCCCTTC. Encoded protein: CASSSYPGTGTGYPF. Drawing the rest from reference TRBV7-2 and TRBJ1-2, the complete variable domain is GAGVSQSPSNKVTEKGKDVELRCDPISGHTALYWYRQSLGQGLEFLIYFQGNSAPDKSGLPSDRFSAERTGGSVSTLTIQRTQQEDSAVYLCASSSYPGTGTGYPFGSGTRLTVV.

This clonotype was recorded at least ten times. This sequence joins TRBV5-1 and TRBJ2-2, with TRBD1 matching 10 bases. CDR1 is SGHRS, CDR2 YFSETQ, per germline. This CDR3 is 15 amino acids long. After removal of 4 bases from V and 7 bases from J, the junction contained 7 bases not matched to a gene. The CDR3 bases are TGCGCCAGCAGCGTCAGACAGGGGGCTGGCGGGGAGCTGTTTTTT. It specifies CASSVRQGAGGELFF.

This clonotype was observed a few times. A much larger clonotype is one base distant, so this may be a read error. This chain connects TRBV7-3 to TRBJ2-2; tentatively, D is TRBD2 (5 bases). The germline V gene has CDR1 SGHTA and CDR2 FQGTGA. CDR3 size: 14 residues. CDR3: CASSAGPNAGELFF. The CDR3, as DNA: TGTGCCAGCAGCGCGGGCCCGAACGCCGGGGAGCTGTTTTTT. The entire variable domain, with the rest obtained from reference TRBV7-3 and TRBJ2-2, is as follows: GAGVSQTPSNKVTEKGKYVELRCDPISGHTALYWYRQSLGQGPEFLIYFQGTGAADDSGLPNDRFFAVRPEGSVSTLKIQRTERGDSAVYLCASSAGPNAGELFFGEGSRLTVL.

In this sample, this clonotype turned up many times. The rearrangement links TRBV6-1 to TRBJ2-6, with a possible D match to TRBD1 (6 bases). V lost 5 bases to trimming and J lost 3 bases, with 11 bases between them. Germline CDR1 reads MNHNS; CDR2 reads SASEGT. The CDR3 extends over 15 amino acids. This CDR3 reads CASSPRGFGANVLTF. In nucleotides, the CDR3 is TGTGCCAGCAGTCCCAGGGGTTTTGGGGCCAACGTCCTGACTTTC.

The table lists this clonotype with many counts. The rearrangement uses TRBV6-1 and TRBJ2-3; D ambiguous. The CDR3 is made up of 14 amino acids. Germline loops: CDR1 MNHNS, CDR2 SASEGT. Trimming took off 5 bases at V and 4 bases at J, with 13 bases between the two ends. The CDR3 region has the DNA TGTGCCAGCAGTTTTTTTCTTACCTCAGATACGCAGTATTTT. Encoded protein: CASSFFLTSDTQYF.

This clonotype was detected many times. The V and J genes are TRBV12-3 or TRBV12-4 and TRBJ2-1; 7 positions match TRBD1. Trimming took 6 bases from V and 4 from J; bases not matched to a gene: 6. The CDR3 is 14 amino acids. This chain's CDR3 is CASRVTGRYNEQFF. The CDR3 DNA follows: TGTGCCAGCAGAGTGACAGGGCGATACAATGAGCAGTTCTTC.

The sample holds many counts of this clonotype. The chain recombines TRBV20-1 with TRBJ2-5; either TRBD1 or TRBD2 may fit D (5 bases each). The CDR3 length is 12 residues. V was trimmed by 4 bases and J by 9 bases, leaving 15 bases between them. Germline values: CDR1 DFQATT, CDR2 SNEGSKA (reference sequence). As DNA, the CDR3 is TGCAGTGCTACTGGGACCAGTAAGCCCCAGTACTTC. Translation: CSATGTSKPQYF.

V gene TRBV18 combines with J gene TRBJ2-1, with TRBD2 matching 11 bases. This CDR3 contains 19 residues. The junction had 14 bases not matched to a gene; V was cut back by 1 base and J by 6 bases. CDR1 KGHSH and CDR2 LQKENI come from the germline V gene. The CDR3 sequence: CASSPRGLAGGRGGNEQFF. DNA for the CDR3: TGTGCCAGCTCACCACGGGGTCTAGCGGGAGGAAGAGGGGGCAATGAGCAGTTCTTC.

This clonotype has at least ten counts. The chain joins TRBV5-6 to TRBJ2-7, with D perhaps matching TRBD1 or TRBD2 (5 bases each). V was cut by 6 bases and J by 3 bases, with 16 bases left in between. The CDR3 totals 14 residues. Germline-derived CDR1 and CDR2 are SGHDT and YYEEEE. The CDR3 nucleotides read TGTGCCAGCACTGCCCTGACAGACTACTACGAGCAGTACTTC. This gives the protein CASTALTDYYEQYF.

The sample holds many counts of this clonotype. The genes are TRBV5-1 and TRBJ2-1, with 9 positions matching TRBD2. Germline V gives CDR1 SGHRS, CDR2 YFSETQ. This CDR3 contains 15 residues. Trimming at V came to 6 bases and at J to 6 bases, leaving 10 bases not matched to a gene. The CDR3: CASTPAGGALNEQFF. CDR3 nucleotides: TGCGCCAGCACCCCAGCGGGAGGAGCCCTCAATGAGCAGTTCTTC.

Of note for this clonotype: This may be a read error, as it is one base from a much larger clone. This chain uses TRBV30 with TRBJ2-3; TRBD2 matches 12 bases. Germline CDR1 is GTSNPN and CDR2 is SVGIG (reference sequence). The CDR3 spans 18 residues. CDR3 amino acids: CAWGSFLETSGSTDAQYF. Here the CDR3 DNA reads TGTGCCTGGGGGAGCTTCTTGGAGACTAGCGGGAGCACAGATGCGCAGTATTTT.

This clonotype occurred many times. V is TRBV30 and J is TRBJ2-2; D gene uncertain. The V end was cut by 2 bases, the J end by 8 bases, with 9 bases between. Germline V gene sequence: CDR1 GTSNPN, CDR2 SVGIG (reference sequence). The CDR3 extends over 12 amino acids. The CDR3 coding sequence is TGTGCCTGGAGTCCGGACCTTGGGGAGCTGTTTTTT. Translating gives CAWSPDLGELFF.

This clonotype was observed at least ten times. The rearrangement joins TRBV6-2 or TRBV6-3 to TRBJ2-7, with D possibly being TRBD2 (6 bases). V lost 8 bases and J 6 bases, leaving 20 bases between the germline ends. The V gene's germline CDR1 is MNHEY and CDR2 SVGEGT. The CDR3 has 14 amino acids. CDR3 DNA: TGTGCCAGCGGCTCGGGACTTTTGGCTTCCGAGCAGTACTTC. Translation gives CASGSGLLASEQYF.

This clonotype appeared many times. The chain uses TRBV7-9 and TRBJ2-5, with 7 nucleotides matching TRBD1. CDR1 is SEHNR and CDR2 is FQNEAQ in the germline V gene (reference sequence). There are 15 residues in the CDR3. Unmatched junction bases numbered 10, after V lost 5 bases and J lost 4 bases. CDR3 in amino acids: CASSALTGKGETQYF. CDR3 DNA sequence: TGTGCCAGCAGCGCACTGACAGGGAAAGGAGAGACCCAGTACTTC.

This clonotype was recorded at least ten times. The chain joins TRBV4-1 to TRBJ2-7, with TRBD1 identical over 7 bases. Losses at the gene ends were 4 bases for V and 6 bases for J; bases not matched to a gene: 6. CDR1 is MGHRA, CDR2 YSYEKL, per germline. The CDR3 is 13 residues long. The CDR3 spells CASSPPNRGEQYF. CDR3 coding DNA: TGCGCCAGCAGCCCCCCCAACAGGGGCGAGCAGTACTTC.

A remark on this clonotype: A read error may be the cause here, since a much bigger clone is one base away. Since the CDR3 does not end with the conserved phenylalanine or tryptophan, this likely comes from a read error. The limits of the CDR3 on the DNA are not certain, so only TCRdb's listed CDR3 is given. This rearrangement joins TRBV7-9 to TRBJ2-6. Both ends counted, the CDR3 spans 15 residues. In germline, CDR1 is SEHNR, CDR2 FQNEAQ (reference sequence). This chain's CDR3 is CASSLERYGANVLPS.